Listed below are T cell receptor beta chains from one sample, sequenced in a study of monozygotic twins with cystic fibrosis. Some clones are missing from TCRdb's copy, which holds only in-frame ones; the method was immunoSEQ multiplex PCR. This sample yields about 32,000 clones, of which around 96% are seen a single time; about 0.17% belongs to the top ten. Sequencing used blood. These receptors originate from a girl aged 2-10 years with cystic fibrosis. Each CDR3 is given with its conserved first and last residue. Fields, in order: V gene, clone size, J gene, D gene, CDR3 DNA, CDR3 protein. D genes are given only for firm matches. The size entry is marked missing in some rows and otherwise reads once, few, many or a size class.

TRBV19	.	TRBJ1-1	.	TGTGCCAGTAGTGCCGGACAGACCCGCAACACTGAAGCTTTCTTT	CASSAGQTRNTEAFF
TRBV7-9	.	TRBJ1-5	.	TGTGCCAGCAGCTTATCCGGAAAGAATCAGCCCCAGCATTTT	CASSLSGKNQPQHF
TRBV9	.	TRBJ2-7	.	TGTGCCAGCAGCGTAGTGCTGGGGCGAACCTACGAGCAGTACTTC	CASSVVLGRTYEQYF
TRBV9	.	TRBJ1-3	.	TGTGCCAGCAGCGTAGGCAGGATCTCTGGAAACACCATATATTTT	CASSVGRISGNTIYF
TRBV7-9	.	TRBJ1-2	TRBD1	TGTGCCAGCAGCTTAACGGCCAGGGGGCTTGGCTACACCTTC	CASSLTARGLGYTF
TRBV7-8	.	TRBJ2-7	.	TGTGCCAGCAGCCTAAGGGGCTTTGGCTACGAGCAGTACTTC	CASSLRGFGYEQYF
TRBV11-2	.	TRBJ2-7	.	TGTGCCAGCAGCTTAGCAATATACGAGCAGTACTTC	CASSLAIYEQYF
TRBV5-1	.	TRBJ2-3	TRBD2	TGCGCCAGCAGCTTCGCCGGGACTAGGGGAACCACAGATACGCAGTATTTT	CASSFAGTRGTTDTQYF
TRBV29-1	.	TRBJ2-4	.	TGCAGCGCTCAGGGAAGATTAGCCAAAAACATTCAGTACTTC	CSAQGRLAKNIQYF
TRBV19	.	TRBJ1-5	.	TGTGCCAGTAGTATAGGGACAGGCAATCAGCCCCAGCATTTT	CASSIGTGNQPQHF
TRBV5-1	.	TRBJ1-1	TRBD1	TGCGCCAGCAGCCTAAATGGACAGGGGCTACCTACATTGAACACTGAAGCTTTCTTT	CASSLNGQGLPTLNTEAFF
TRBV10-3	.	TRBJ2-7	.	TGTGCCATAAGGACAGAAAGCTACGAGCAGTACTTC	CAIRTESYEQYF
TRBV28	.	TRBJ2-7	TRBD1	TGTGCCAGCAGCTGGAGCAGGGGGCTCTCCTACGAGCAGTACTTC	CASSWSRGLSYEQYF
TRBV5-4	.	TRBJ1-2	.	TGTGCCAGCAGCTTACCCTTTGGGACGACCTATGGCTACACCTTC	CASSLPFGTTYGYTF
TRBV4-2	.	TRBJ2-2	.	TGTGCCAGCAGCCAACTCGAGGGGATGAGGGAGATCCACACCGGGGAGCTGTTTTTT	CASSQLEGMREIHTGELFF
TRBV5-6	.	TRBJ1-5	.	TGTGCCAGCAATACACTTAGTAGCAATCAGCCCCAGCATTTT	CASNTLSSNQPQHF
TRBV5-6	.	TRBJ1-2	.	TGTGCCAGCAGCTTGGGAGGGTCTGGGTATGGCTACACCTTC	CASSLGGSGYGYTF
TRBV6-1	.	TRBJ2-7	.	TGTGCCAGCAGTGAATTACAGGGCTACGAGCAGTACTTC	CASSELQGYEQYF
TRBV5-1	few	TRBJ1-1	.	TGCGCCAGCAGCAGACAGGAGAACACTGAAGCTTTCTTT	CASSRQENTEAFF
TRBV7-9	once	TRBJ1-1	.	TGTGCCAGCAGTCCGTATGCTACGGCTTTCTTT	CASSPYATAFF
TRBV5-6	.	TRBJ1-3	.	TGTGCCAGCAGCCGTCCACCGGACGGCTCTGGAAACACCATATATTTT	CASSRPPDGSGNTIYF
TRBV4-1	.	TRBJ2-5	TRBD1	TGCGCCAGCAGCCAACCGGGACAGGGAAAAGAGACCCAGTACTTC	CASSQPGQGKETQYF
TRBV6-1	.	TRBJ2-1	.	TGTGCCAGCAGTGTCGTAAAAGGACAGTCATGGAATGAGCAGTTCTTC	CASSVVKGQSWNEQFF
TRBV6-4	.	TRBJ1-1	.	TGTGCCAGCAGTGCCGGAGGAAGCGAGACAAAAGCTTTCTTT	CASSAGGSETKAFF
TRBV9	.	TRBJ1-2	.	TGTGCCAGCAGCGTGGGGACCCAAGTCAGCTATGGCTACACCTTC	CASSVGTQVSYGYTF
TRBV7-2	once	TRBJ2-6	.	TGTGCCAGCAGCCCACAGGGAGCACCGGATGGGGCCAACGTCCTGACTTTC	CASSPQGAPDGANVLTF
TRBV29-1	few	TRBJ1-1	.	TGCAGCGTTGTTCGGGGGATGAACACTGAAGCTTTCTTT	CSVVRGMNTEAFF
TRBV28	.	TRBJ2-4	.	TGTGCCAGCAGTAGAGACGGCTCGGACATTCAGTACTTC	CASSRDGSDIQYF
TRBV28	.	TRBJ1-1	.	TGTGCCAGCAGTAGGAACACTGAAGCTTTCTTT	CASSRNTEAFF
TRBV5-1	.	TRBJ2-1	.	TGCGCCAGCAGCGTCCTCAGCGCTAATGAGCAGTTCTTC	CASSVLSANEQFF
TRBV7-9	.	TRBJ1-2	.	TGTGCCAGCAGTTTAGGTACCAGCTATGGCTACACCTTC	CASSLGTSYGYTF
TRBV10-3	.	TRBJ1-4	.	TGTGCCATCAGTGAGTCGCAAGGGTATCGGGAAAAACTGTTTTTT	CAISESQGYREKLFF
TRBV2	.	TRBJ2-7	.	TGTGCCAGCAGCGGGCGGACACTCTCCTACGAGCAGTACTTC	CASSGRTLSYEQYF
TRBV2	.	TRBJ1-2	.	TGTGCCAGTAGGGGTGGGGGGCTCTTCCCGCCCTATGGCTACACCTTC	CASRGGGLFPPYGYTF
TRBV4-1	once	TRBJ2-7	.	TGCGCCAGCAGCCAAGAAAGGGGTTACGAGCAGTACTTC	CASSQERGYEQYF
TRBV30	.	TRBJ1-2	.	TGTGCCTGGAGTGTACGAGGGTTTCGCTATGGCTACACCTTC	CAWSVRGFRYGYTF
TRBV6-5	.	TRBJ1-1	.	TGTGCCAGCAGTTACTCGGTCGGGAACACTGAAGCTTTCTTT	CASSYSVGNTEAFF
TRBV30	.	TRBJ2-5	.	TGTGCCTGGAGTACGAACGTCCAAGAGACCCAGTACTTC	CAWSTNVQETQYF
TRBV2	.	TRBJ1-1	TRBD1	TGTGCCAGCAGGACGACAGGGGGCACTGAAGCTTTCTTT	CASRTTGGTEAFF
TRBV2	.	TRBJ1-3	.	TGTGCCAGCAGTGAAGAGAACCCAGGCTTGGGAAACACCATATATTTT	CASSEENPGLGNTIYF
TRBV7-9	.	TRBJ2-7	.	TGTGCCGGCGGCCTGAAGCCCTACGAGCAGTACTTC	CAGGLKPYEQYF
TRBV4-1	.	TRBJ2-7	.	TGCGCCAGCAGCCAAGGTACAGGAAGAACCTCCTACGAGCAGTACTTC	CASSQGTGRTSYEQYF
TRBV27	few	TRBJ1-1	.	TGTGCCAGCAGTTTAGCAGGGATGAACACTGAAGCTTTCTTT	CASSLAGMNTEAFF
TRBV11-2	.	TRBJ1-1	.	TGTGCCAGCAGCCCGCCCCAACGGCAGGTTTTCGCTGAAGCTTTCTTT	CASSPPQRQVFAEAFF
TRBV19	.	TRBJ1-4	.	TGTGCCAGTAAAGTTAGGGCAGAGGTGGAAGAAAAACTGTTTTTT	CASKVRAEVEEKLFF
TRBV7-9	.	TRBJ1-6	.	TGTGCCAGCAGTTTAGCCATGGGGGCTGATTCACCCCTCCACTTT	CASSLAMGADSPLHF
TRBV15	.	TRBJ2-3	TRBD2	TGTGCCACCAGCAGAGATCCGCTAGCGGGGTATACGCAGTATTTT	CATSRDPLAGYTQYF
TRBV29-1	.	TRBJ2-5	TRBD1	TGCAGCGTGGACAGGGACCAAGAGACCCAGTACTTC	CSVDRDQETQYF
TRBV19	.	TRBJ1-1	.	TGTGCCAGTAGCGAGATCTTGGGAGGGAACACTGAAGCTTTCTTT	CASSEILGGNTEAFF
TRBV2	.	TRBJ1-1	.	TGTGCCGGAAGTAGAGGACTGGGAACTGAAGCTTTCTTT	CAGSRGLGTEAFF
TRBV5-1	.	TRBJ1-1	.	TGCGCCAGCAGCTACGGGGGCGCTGGGCCGAAAGCTTTCTTT	CASSYGGAGPKAFF
TRBV7-2	.	TRBJ2-1	TRBD2	TGTGCCAGCAGCTTAGGGGCGGGAGGGCCCTACAATGAGCAGTTCTTC	CASSLGAGGPYNEQFF
TRBV29-1	.	TRBJ1-1	TRBD1	TGCAGCGTGCCGGGGCGTGGGACAGGCACTACCATCGGGGAAGCTTTCTTT	CSVPGRGTGTTIGEAFF
TRBV6-1	.	TRBJ1-2	.	TGTGCCAGCAGTGAACGGGCGAGGGTCTATGGCTACACCTTC	CASSERARVYGYTF
TRBV28	once	TRBJ2-1	.	TGTGCCAGCAGCGCGCCAGGGGGGGGCTCCTACAATGAGCAGTTCTTC	CASSAPGGGSYNEQFF
TRBV12-5	.	TRBJ1-2	.	TGTGCTAGTGGTTTGGTTGTGGGGGGCTACACCTTC	CASGLVVGGYTF